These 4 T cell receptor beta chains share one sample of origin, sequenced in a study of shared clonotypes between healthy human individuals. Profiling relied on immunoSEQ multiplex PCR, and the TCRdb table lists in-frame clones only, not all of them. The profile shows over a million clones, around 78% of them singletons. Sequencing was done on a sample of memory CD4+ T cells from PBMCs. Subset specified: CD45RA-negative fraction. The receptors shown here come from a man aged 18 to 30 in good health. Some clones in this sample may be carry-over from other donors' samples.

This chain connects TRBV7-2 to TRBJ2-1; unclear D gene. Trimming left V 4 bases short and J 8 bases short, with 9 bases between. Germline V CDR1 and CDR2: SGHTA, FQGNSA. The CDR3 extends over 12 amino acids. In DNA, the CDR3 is TGTGCCAGCAGCTCGCCTTGGGATGAGCAGTTCTTC. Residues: CASSSPWDEQFF.

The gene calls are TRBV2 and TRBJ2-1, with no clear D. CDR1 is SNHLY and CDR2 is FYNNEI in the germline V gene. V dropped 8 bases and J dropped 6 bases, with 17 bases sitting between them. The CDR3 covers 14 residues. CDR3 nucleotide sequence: TGTGCCAGCCACTTTAGTTTTTTGTCCAATGAGCAGTTCTTC. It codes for CASHFSFLSNEQFF.

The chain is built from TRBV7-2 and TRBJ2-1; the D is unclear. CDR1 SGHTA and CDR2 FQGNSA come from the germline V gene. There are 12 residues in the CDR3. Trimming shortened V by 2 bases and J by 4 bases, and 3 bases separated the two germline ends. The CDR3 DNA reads TGTGCCAGCAGCTTACTTTACAATGAGCAGTTCTTC. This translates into CASSLLYNEQFF.

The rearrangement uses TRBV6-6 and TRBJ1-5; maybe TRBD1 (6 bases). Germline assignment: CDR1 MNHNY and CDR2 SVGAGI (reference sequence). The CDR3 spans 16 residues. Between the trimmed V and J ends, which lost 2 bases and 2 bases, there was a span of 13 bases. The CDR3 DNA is TGTGCCAGCAGTTACGATACAGAGGGGGGCAATCAGCCCCAGCATTTT. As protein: CASSYDTEGGNQPQHF.